These 25 T cell receptor beta chains were sequenced from one sample in a study of T-cell memory formation after mild COVID-19. From the 5' RACE reads, TCRdb called clonotypes with MiXCR, one entry per CDR3 protein. The sample yields roughly 250,000 distinct CDR3 sequences, 16% seen once. The sample taken for sequencing was PBMCs or a T cell subset sorted from them (not recorded which). The receptor source for this set is a man younger than 30 who had mild COVID-19 (a few samples of this study predate the infection). Cell type and time point are not known.

This clonotype was picked up a small number of times. The chain employs TRBV18 and TRBJ2-3; no reliable D call. The CDR3 sequence is 14 residues long. Trimming shortened V by 2 bases and J by 3 bases, and 9 bases separated the two germline ends. The germline gives CDR1 KGHSH, CDR2 LQKENI. DNA for the CDR3: TGTGCCAGCTCACCAGACTGGCAGACAGATACGCAGTATTTT. This translates into CASSPDWQTDTQYF.

The chain recombines TRBV20-1 with TRBJ2-7, with TRBD2 identical over 8 bases. CDR3 size: 15 residues. J gave up 4 bases and V 3 bases, and 11 bases lay outside the gene matches. The germline CDR1 and CDR2 sequences are DFQATT and SNEGSKA (reference sequence). The CDR3 reads CSARLPGLVRYEQYF. CDR3 sequence (DNA): TGCAGTGCTAGGTTGCCGGGACTAGTGAGGTACGAGCAGTACTTC.

This chain links TRBV11-2 with TRBJ2-3; 7 bases match TRBD2. The germline V gene encodes CDR1 SGHAT and CDR2 FQNNGV. CDR3 length: 15 residues. J gave up 6 bases and V 5 bases, and 11 bases lay outside the gene matches. The CDR3 loop is CASSTGTTAWDTQYF. The DNA for the CDR3 is TGTGCCAGCAGCACCGGGACTACCGCCTGGGATACGCAGTATTTT.

This clonotype was seen at least ten times. The rearrangement uses TRBV5-1 and TRBJ1-3, with D perhaps matching TRBD1 (5 bases). V was trimmed by 4 bases and J by 0 bases, leaving 17 bases between them. CDR1 and CDR2 (germline): SGHRS, YFSETQ. The length of the CDR3 is 17 residues. The CDR3 DNA reads as TGCGCCAGCAGCCTACAGGATTGGGGTCACTCTGGAAACACCATATATTTT. As protein: CASSLQDWGHSGNTIYF.

This clonotype was counted between two and nine times. Here the CDR3 DNA reads TGCAGTGCCGGAGGGACCCGAAACACCGGGGAGCTGTTTTTT. Translation gives CSAGGTRNTGELFF. The genes are TRBV20-1 and TRBJ2-2, with TRBD2 as a possible D gene (6 bases). This CDR3 is 14 amino acids long. V was trimmed by 6 bases and J by 2 bases, leaving 13 bases between them. Germline values: CDR1 DFQATT, CDR2 SNEGSKA (reference sequence).

This CDR3 is CASSRQGRSTEAFF. CDR3 sequence (DNA): TGTGCCAGCAGTCGACAGGGCAGGAGCACTGAAGCTTTCTTT. This sequence joins TRBV12-3 or TRBV12-4 and TRBJ1-1; 7 bases agree with TRBD1. The J segment lost 4 bases and the V segment lost 5 bases, leaving 7 bases of the junction unmatched. The CDR3 spans 14 residues.

There are many counts of this clonotype. The J gene is TRBJ2-3, the V gene TRBV5-1, with D unclear. The V and J ends lost 4 bases and 4 bases respectively, with 10 bases between them. The CDR3 contains 13 residues. The germline V gene has CDR1 SGHRS and CDR2 YFSETQ. The CDR3 region is CASSREGSDTQYF. The CDR3 nucleotides read TGCGCCAGCAGCCGAGAAGGATCAGATACGCAGTATTTT.

The chain joins TRBV18 to TRBJ2-7, with D hard to call. V was cut by 5 bases and J by 5 bases, with 16 bases left in between. The CDR3 runs 14 residues. Germline V gene sequence: CDR1 KGHSH, CDR2 LQKENI. CDR3 DNA: TGTGCCAGCTCAGAGACGCGGCAGGACGACGAGCAGTACTTC. It codes for CASSETRQDDEQYF.

This clonotype was seen a handful of times. The chain combines TRBV3-1 with TRBJ1-4; D gene unclear. Germline V gene sequence: CDR1 LGHDT, CDR2 YNNKEL (reference sequence). V shed 3 bases and J shed 6 bases, with 8 bases lying between them. The CDR3 is 13 amino acids. CDR3 loop: CASSHAQHEKLFF. CDR3 DNA sequence: TGTGCCAGCAGCCACGCGCAACATGAAAAACTGTTTTTT.

This clonotype has a handful of counts. This chain links TRBV6-6 with TRBJ2-3; 9 bases match TRBD1. The germline CDR1 and CDR2 sequences are MNHNY and SVGAGI (reference sequence). V gave up 5 bases and J gave up 14 bases; unmatched junction bases: 17. The CDR3 length is 15 residues. CDR3 in DNA: TGTGCCAGCAGTAACTGGGGACAGGGACCCCCGCTCCTGTATTTT. Residues: CASSNWGQGPPLLYF.

This clonotype was observed a handful of times. This rearrangement joins TRBV6-5 to TRBJ1-3; D is unclear. Trimming removed 6 bases from V and 4 bases from J, with 16 bases in between. Germline CDR1 and CDR2: MNHEY and SVGAGI. CDR3 length: 15 residues. In nucleotides, the CDR3 is TGTGCCAGCAGAGGGAAACACTCCTCAGGAAACACCATATATTTT. Translating gives CASRGKHSSGNTIYF.

This clonotype occurred a few times. The chain carries TRBV19 and TRBJ1-6; a possible D gene is TRBD1 (5 bases). The germline V and J ends were trimmed by 3 bases and 0 bases, with 12 bases remaining between them. Germline V gives CDR1 LNHDA, CDR2 SQIVND (reference sequence). This CDR3 comprises 17 residues. Here the CDR3 reads CASSISEGSSYNSPLHF. The CDR3 DNA sequence: TGTGCCAGTAGTATCAGCGAGGGGAGCTCCTATAATTCACCCCTCCACTTT. Full variable domain (missing parts from reference TRBV19 and TRBJ1-6): DGGITQSPKYLFRKEGQNVTLSCEQNLNHDAMYWYRQDPGQGLRLIYYSQIVNDFQKGDIAEGYSVSREKKESFPLTVTSAQKNPTAFYLCASSISEGSSYNSPLHFGNGTRLTVT.

This clonotype was found a few times. V usage is TRBV6-5 and J usage is TRBJ1-1, with a weak D call TRBD1 (5 bases). The germline V and J ends were trimmed by 4 bases and 0 bases, with 15 bases remaining between them. CDR1 is MNHEY and CDR2 is SVGAGI in the germline V gene. The CDR3 is made up of 16 amino acids. The CDR3 DNA reads TGTGCCAGCAGTTTCGGGACCGGAACAATGAACACTGAAGCTTTCTTT. Its protein is CASSFGTGTMNTEAFF.

This clonotype appeared a few times. The rearrangement joins TRBV5-1 to TRBJ2-1; 8 bases agree with TRBD2. The CDR3 totals 15 residues. With 0 bases clipped from V and 8 bases from J, the junction kept 7 bases outside the gene matches. CDR1 SGHRS and CDR2 YFSETQ come from the germline V gene. This CDR3 reads CASSLGIAGIDEQFF. The CDR3 nucleotides are TGCGCCAGCAGCTTGGGGATAGCGGGGATAGATGAGCAGTTCTTC.

This clonotype is labeled medium-sized. The chain employs TRBV5-1 and TRBJ2-7; no clear D gene. The length of the CDR3 is 11 residues. The germline gives CDR1 SGHRS, CDR2 YFSETQ. Trimming removed 4 bases from V and 7 bases from J, with 9 bases in between. The CDR3 region has the DNA TGCGCCAGCAGCCCCCTCGGAGAGCAGTACTTC. This gives the protein CASSPLGEQYF.

This clonotype occurred a few times. The chain combines TRBV9 with TRBJ2-5, with D possibly TRBD2 on 6 matching bases. CDR3 length equals 16 residues. Germline V lookup: CDR1 SGDLS, CDR2 YYNGEE. The germline V and J ends were trimmed by 0 bases and 4 bases, with 16 bases remaining between them. CDR3 bases: TGTGCCAGCAGCGTAGCTGCTAGCGCGGGCGGAGAGACCCAGTACTTC. Translating it yields CASSVAASAGGETQYF. The full variable domain, with the rest looked up from reference TRBV9 and TRBJ2-5, is DSGVTQTPKHLITATGQRVTLRCSPRSGDLSVYWYQQSLDQGLQFLIQYYNGEERAKGNILERFSAQQFPDLHSELNLSSLELGDSALYFCASSVAASAGGETQYFGPGTRLLVL.

The chain employs TRBV6-2 or TRBV6-3 and TRBJ1-2; possible D gene TRBD1, 5 bases. The V gene's germline CDR1 is MNHEY and CDR2 SVGEGT. CDR3 length: 13 amino acids. V was pared by 4 bases and J by 6 bases, with 12 bases between. CDR3 amino acids: CASSSGETDGYTF. The CDR3 coding sequence is TGTGCCAGCAGTTCGGGGGAGACGGATGGCTACACCTTC.

The chain joins TRBV10-3 to TRBJ1-4; 8 bases fit TRBD1. With 6 bases clipped from V and 4 bases from J, the junction kept 7 bases outside the gene matches. The CDR3 contains 15 residues. The V gene's germline CDR1 is ENHRY and CDR2 SYGVKD. Here the CDR3 DNA reads TGTGCCATCAGAGACCCGGGACAGGTTAATGAAAAACTGTTTTTT. This encodes CAIRDPGQVNEKLFF.

This clonotype was seen only a few times. The chain couples TRBV23-1 to TRBJ2-5; D might be TRBD1 (5 bases). TRBV23-1 is recorded as an ORF, its role being uncertain. The CDR3 is 13 residues long. V dropped 3 bases and J dropped 4 bases, with 9 bases sitting between them. CDR3 DNA sequence: TGCGCCAGCAGTCAGACAGCAGGAGAGACCCAGTACTTC. Translating it yields CASSQTAGETQYF.

The chain uses TRBV18 and TRBJ2-2; D might be TRBD2 (5 bases). The germline V gene encodes CDR1 KGHSH and CDR2 LQKENI. V shed 5 bases and J shed 3 bases, with 13 bases lying between them. The CDR3 is made up of 15 amino acids. This CDR3 reads CASSKWETDTGELFF. CDR3 in DNA: TGTGCCAGCTCAAAGTGGGAGACGGACACCGGGGAGCTGTTTTTT.

V gene TRBV5-1 combines with J gene TRBJ2-3; 15 positions match TRBD2. This CDR3 has 17 amino acids. Germline lookup yields CDR1 SGHRS and CDR2 YFSETQ. V gave up 5 bases and J gave up 3 bases; unmatched junction bases: 7. The CDR3 sequence is CASSPGTSGGRTDTQYF. The CDR3 nucleotides read TGCGCCAGCAGTCCCGGGACTAGCGGGGGGAGAACAGATACGCAGTATTTT.

This clonotype has only a few counts. The rearrangement uses TRBV6-5 and TRBJ2-5; 14 bases fit TRBD2. The V segment lost 7 bases and the J segment 7 bases; nucleotides outside the gene matches: 5. The germline gives CDR1 MNHEY, CDR2 SVGAGI. CDR3 length equals 14 residues. CDR3 loop: CASKGLAGGGTQYF. CDR3 in DNA: TGTGCCAGCAAAGGACTAGCGGGGGGTGGGACCCAGTACTTC.

In its sample, this clonotype was seen many times. The junction departs from the called germline gene at one end, perhaps through a read error. This sequence joins TRBV7-2 and TRBJ2-5; 7 bases line up with TRBD1. Gene TRBJ2-3 matches the end of the DNA better, so the J call may be wrong. CDR1 SGHTA and CDR2 FQGNSA come from the germline V gene. CDR3 length: 13 amino acids. The DNA for the CDR3 is TGCGCCAGCAGCTTTGGCCAGGGGGAGACGCAGTATTTT. Amino acids: CASSFGQGETQYF.

The chain has TRBV5-1 and TRBJ2-7, with 10 positions matching TRBD1. The CDR3 covers 16 residues. Germline V gene data show CDR1 as SGHRS and CDR2 as YFSETQ. Trimming removed 1 base from V and 5 bases from J; junction bases left unmatched: 9. The CDR3: CASSLPRGQGKDEQYF. In DNA form, the CDR3 reads TGCGCCAGCAGCTTGCCCCGGGGACAGGGGAAGGACGAGCAGTACTTC.

This clonotype was counted many times. This chain connects TRBV5-1 to TRBJ2-3; TRBD1 agrees at 7 bases. CDR3 size: 14 residues. The germline gives CDR1 SGHRS, CDR2 YFSETQ. The V gene end was trimmed by 0 bases and the J gene end by 6 bases; junction bases not matched to a gene: 4. Here the CDR3 reads CASSLGQGFDTQYF. The CDR3 DNA reads TGCGCCAGCAGCTTGGGACAGGGTTTCGATACGCAGTATTTT.